At least ten counts were recorded for the clone carrying this TCR beta chain. This CDR3 region has 12 residues. The V gene's germline CDR1 is DFQATT and CDR2 SNEGSKA (reference sequence). The V gene lost 3 bases and the J gene lost 2 bases, with 8 bases spanning the gap. Authors of the study amplified TCR beta CDR3 regions from RNA transcripts. During a first-round RT-PCR of the TCR CDR3, the HTBI primer set was used. TCRdb recomputed calls from the multiplex PCR reads with MiXCR, one row per CDR3 protein. The repertoire holds 200,000 to 250,000 distinct CDR3 sequences, roughly 18% seen once, with approximately 50% in the top ten. The data were obtained in a study of T cells in Graves' hyperthyroidism and ophthalmopathy.

What was sequenced was blood. This receptor was identified in a man between 45 and 60 years old with Graves' hyperthyroidism. The J gene is TRBJ2-7, the V gene TRBV20-1; the D is unclear. The CDR3 coding sequence is TGCAGTGCTAGCCCACAAACCTACGAGCAGTACTTC. Translation gives CSASPQTYEQYF.